This T cell receptor beta chain was documented in a study of cytomegalovirus exposure and HLA in healthy donors. Overall study results and limits: Reports showed the classifier diagnosing cytomegalovirus status with high specificity and sensitivity.

Note on this clone: The antigen remains unidentified.

The CDR3 sequence is 13 residues long. CDR1 is SGHVS and CDR2 is FNYEAQ in the germline V gene. Trimming removed 5 bases from V and 6 bases from J, with 11 bases in between. Produced via immunoSEQ multiplex PCR; TCRdb's table is partial and in-frame only. The table lists roughly 330,000 clones, approximately 90% of them singletons, with about 1.2% in the top ten. The sample was PBMCs. V and J are TRBV7-6 and TRBJ2-1; weak D call: TRBD2 (5 bases). The TCR was taken from a woman in her 30s in good health and CMV-seropositive. DNA for the CDR3: TGTGCCAGCAGCCGACTATCGGTCAATGAGCAGTTCTTC. It yields the protein CASSRLSVNEQFF.